This T cell receptor beta chain was sequenced during a study of post-analysis software for immune sequencing data. Study at large: Included among the disease courses, which were recorded for the cohort, were relapsing-remitting, secondary progressive and progressive-relapsing multiple sclerosis.

Study-level points and caveats: When patients were compared with controls, about 5 TRBV segments were more frequent, TRBV5-6, TRBV5-1 and TRBV20-1 among them. Under F measure analysis, samples from one preparation batch co-clustered strongly. Compared against controls, patients with multiple sclerosis displayed significantly lower normalized Chao1 diversity.

cDNA libraries of TCR beta carried unique molecular identifiers. Input of about 0.95 to 11 million T cells yielded about half a million cDNA molecules. MiXCR was run by TCRdb on the PCR reads, yielding one entry per CDR3 protein. The table includes roughly 730,000 distinct CDR3 sequences, 25% to 30% detected once. This clonotype was seen a few times. Its antigen is as yet unknown. This CDR3 spans 15 amino acids. Germline-derived CDR1 and CDR2 are LNHNV and YYDKDF (reference sequence). Deletions cut 0 bases from V and 10 bases from J, with 18 bases between. The J gene is TRBJ1-1, the V gene TRBV15; unclear D gene. What was sequenced was blood. The source of this sequence is a girl under 18 with multiple sclerosis. The CDR3 sequence is CATSRDKLGNGAAFF. CDR3 in DNA: TGTGCCACCAGCAGAGATAAGCTTGGGAATGGAGCAGCTTTCTTT.